This is a list of T cell receptor beta chains from one sample in a study of blood T cell repertoires in COVID-19. Produced via immunoSEQ multiplex PCR; TCRdb's table is partial and in-frame only. The repertoire includes about 380,000 clones, approximately 87% of them detected once, and approximately 1.2% sits in the top ten. Sequencing used PBMCs or T cells enriched from blood (not recorded which). Receptors were obtained from a man aged 25-40 years who had recovered from COVID-19. The CDR3 runs from the conserved cysteine through the conserved F or W. The D gene is left open where the match is weak. Clone size is given for some rows only: seen once, a few or many times, or a class if the clone is expanded.

v_call,j_call,clone_size,d_call,cdr3_nt,cdr3_aa
TRBV6-5,TRBJ1-2,-,-,TGTGCCAGCACTAACAGGGTCCCTACCTTC,CASTNRVPTF
TRBV30,TRBJ2-1,-,-,TGTGCCTGGAGTGTACTTGCATACAATGAGCAGTTCTTC,CAWSVLAYNEQFF
TRBV3-1/TRBV3-2,TRBJ1-2,-,-,TGTGCCAGCAGCCAAGCGGCAGGCTATGGCTACACCTTC,CASSQAAGYGYTF
TRBV19,TRBJ2-7,-,TRBD2,TGTGCCAGTAGTATCACCAGCGGGGTCACATACTCCTACGAGCAGTACTTC,CASSITSGVTYSYEQYF
TRBV5-1,TRBJ2-7,-,-,TGCGCCAGCAGCTTGGAAGGGACAACGCACGAGCAGTACTTC,CASSLEGTTHEQYF
TRBV7-2,TRBJ2-7,once,TRBD2,TGTGCCAGCAGCCTCCGAGGACTAGCGGGGGGTTACGAGCAGTACTTC,CASSLRGLAGGYEQYF
TRBV19,TRBJ1-5,-,-,TGTGCCAGTAGTGTGGGGGGGGGTCAGCCCCAGCATTTT,CASSVGGGQPQHF
TRBV9,TRBJ2-3,-,-,TGTGCCAGCAGCGTAGAGGGGGCAGATACGCAGTATTTT,CASSVEGADTQYF
TRBV6-5,TRBJ2-1,-,-,TGTGCCAGCAGTTTCGAGGTGAGCTCCTACAATGAGCAGTTCTTC,CASSFEVSSYNEQFF
TRBV9,TRBJ2-5,-,-,TGTGCCAGCAGCGTAGCTACATCTGGAGGGGTAGGCGGAGAGACCCAGTACTTC,CASSVATSGGVGGETQYF
TRBV10-3,TRBJ1-4,-,-,TGTGCCATCTCGGAGAACGGTGAAAAACTGTTTTTT,CAISENGEKLFF
TRBV9,TRBJ2-7,-,-,TGTGCCAGCAGCCCAGCCCACAGGGAGGGCACCTACGAGCAGTACTTC,CASSPAHREGTYEQYF
TRBV6-6,TRBJ2-3,-,TRBD2,TGTGCCAGCAGACCCCCTAGCGGGCGTAGCACAGATACGCAGTATTTT,CASRPPSGRSTDTQYF
TRBV24-1,TRBJ1-5,-,-,TGTGCCACCAGTGATCGAAAAGCGTCAGGGACGGTGGGGAGGTGGCAGCCCCAGCATTTT,CATSDRKASGTVGRWQPQHF
TRBV14,TRBJ1-2,-,-,TGTGCCAGCAGCCCTACTAGGCTATTTAGTGGCTACACCTTC,CASSPTRLFSGYTF
TRBV10-1,TRBJ2-2,-,-,TGCGCCAGCAGAGACAGCACCGGGGAGCTGTTTTTT,CASRDSTGELFF
TRBV12-3/TRBV12-4,TRBJ1-5,-,TRBD1,TGTGCCAGCAGTTCCCACAGGGGGCTTGAGCATTTT,CASSSHRGLEHF
TRBV30,TRBJ2-1,-,TRBD1,TGTGCCTGGGACCCACTCGACAGGGTTGGTGAGCAGTTCTTC,CAWDPLDRVGEQFF
TRBV6-5,TRBJ1-1,-,-,TGTGCCAGCAGGGCCCCCGGGGGACGCACTGAAGCTTTCTTT,CASRAPGGRTEAFF
TRBV6-5,TRBJ2-6,-,-,TGTGCCAGCAGCCTTGCAGGGGCTGGGGCCAACGTCCTGACTTTC,CASSLAGAGANVLTF
TRBV5-1,TRBJ1-3,-,-,TGCGCCAGCAGCTTGGTGGGGCTATCTGGAAACACCATATATTTT,CASSLVGLSGNTIYF
TRBV10-3,TRBJ1-2,-,-,TGTGCCATCAGACCGGCAGGAACTAACTATGGCTACACCTTC,CAIRPAGTNYGYTF
TRBV3-1/TRBV3-2,TRBJ2-7,-,-,TGTGCCAGCAGCCCCGTCCAGACTAGCTCCTACGAGCAGTACTTC,CASSPVQTSSYEQYF
TRBV3-1/TRBV3-2,TRBJ1-2,-,-,TGTGCCAGCAGCCAGGGGGCGGGTTATGGCTACACCTTC,CASSQGAGYGYTF
TRBV5-1,TRBJ1-2,-,-,TGCGCCAGCAGCTTGTTAACTGCGAGGAACTATGGCTACACCTTC,CASSLLTARNYGYTF
TRBV20-1,TRBJ1-3,once,TRBD1,TGCAAGGGGGCGAATGGAAACACCATATATTTT,CKGANGNTIYF
TRBV9,TRBJ1-5,-,-,TGTGCCAGCAGCGGGGGAGATAGCAATCAGCCCCAGCATTTT,CASSGGDSNQPQHF
TRBV7-9,TRBJ1-1,-,-,TGTGCCAGCAGCTACAGGGTCGACACTGAAGCTTTCTTT,CASSYRVDTEAFF
TRBV5-5,TRBJ1-6,-,-,TGTGCCAGCAGCTTGTCACAGTTCCCTTCACCCCTCCACTTT,CASSLSQFPSPLHF
TRBV6-2/TRBV6-3,TRBJ2-2,-,-,TGTGCCAGCAGTTACGGAGGTTTGGGGTCTGGCACCGGGGAGCTGTTTTTT,CASSYGGLGSGTGELFF
TRBV19,TRBJ1-1,-,-,TGTGCCAGTAGCCCGGGAGTACCTATGAACACTGAAGCTTTCTTT,CASSPGVPMNTEAFF
TRBV6-5,TRBJ1-1,-,TRBD1,TGTGCCAGCAGGACCGCCGGGACAGGGGAAGCTTTCTTT,CASRTAGTGEAFF
TRBV7-9,TRBJ1-1,once,-,TGTGCCAGCAGCTTGGAAAGCGTTAATACTTTT,CASSLESVNTF
TRBV18,TRBJ1-2,-,-,TGTGCCAGCTCACCATTGGACAGCAACTATGGCTACACCTTC,CASSPLDSNYGYTF
TRBV7-9,TRBJ1-2,-,-,TGTGCCAGCAGCCCAGGACGGGGGGCACGAGCTAACTATGGCTACACCTTC,CASSPGRGARANYGYTF